These 9 T cell receptor beta chains share one sample of origin, sequenced in a study of blood T cell repertoires in COVID-19. TCRdb's table, derived via immunoSEQ multiplex PCR, lists solely in-frame clones and lacks some. Seen here are a few hundred thousand clones, 70% to 90% observed once, and the top ten hold 9.5%. The sequenced sample was PBMCs or T cells enriched from blood (not recorded which). The receptor source for this set is a woman between 35 and 50 years old who had recovered from COVID-19.

CDR3 loop: CASSPGTGALANYGYTF. CDR3 bases: TGTGCCAGCAGTCCCGGGACAGGGGCCCTTGCTAACTATGGCTACACCTTC. The V call is TRBV28, the J call TRBJ1-2, with 10 bases identical to TRBD1. Looked up from germline, CDR1 is MDHEN and CDR2 is SYDVKM. The CDR3 is 17 residues long. The ends lost 5 bases at V and 0 bases at J; junction bases unmatched: 9.

The J gene is TRBJ1-1, the V gene TRBV7-3; D is uncertain. V was shortened by 4 bases and J by 5 bases, with 11 bases between the two germline ends. The CDR3 has 13 amino acids. Germline CDR1 and CDR2: SGHTA and FQGTGA. This CDR3 reads CASSSSDGTEAFF. The DNA of the CDR3 is TGTGCCAGCAGCTCAAGCGATGGGACTGAAGCTTTCTTT. Drawing the rest from reference TRBV7-3 and TRBJ1-1, the complete variable domain is GAGVSQTPSNKVTEKGKYVELRCDPISGHTALYWYRQSLGQGPEFLIYFQGTGAADDSGLPNDRFFAVRPEGSVSTLKIQRTERGDSAVYLCASSSSDGTEAFFGQGTRLTVV.

The chain recombines TRBV10-3 with TRBJ1-1; D unclear. This CDR3 contains 12 residues. V shed 8 bases and J shed 4 bases, with 11 bases lying between them. The V gene's germline CDR1 is ENHRY and CDR2 SYGVKD. Here the CDR3 reads CAIWREGTEAFF. DNA for the CDR3: TGTGCCATCTGGAGGGAAGGCACTGAAGCTTTCTTT.

J is TRBJ2-3 and V is TRBV18; TRBD2 aligns across 9 bases. Losses at the gene ends were 4 bases for V and 2 bases for J; bases not matched to a gene: 7. CDR3 size: 16 residues. CDR1 is KGHSH and CDR2 is LQKENI in the germline V gene. CDR3 protein: CASSLNLAGTTDTQYF. The DNA for the CDR3 is TGTGCCAGCTCACTAAATCTAGCGGGGACCACAGATACGCAGTATTTT.

The V call is TRBV4-3, the J call TRBJ2-1; 10 bases line up with TRBD1. This CDR3 region has 16 residues. Germline CDR1 reads LGHNA; CDR2 reads YSLEER. The ends lost 4 bases at V and 3 bases at J; junction bases unmatched: 6. CDR3 region: CASSRSGTGVYNEQFF. DNA for the CDR3: TGCGCCAGCAGCCGATCCGGGACAGGGGTCTACAATGAGCAGTTCTTC.

This chain links TRBV7-2 with TRBJ1-5; no definite D call. Germline lookup yields CDR1 SGHTA and CDR2 FQGNSA. The CDR3 runs 16 residues. V was pared by 0 bases and J by 6 bases, with 15 bases between. CDR3 sequence: CASSLALEGRFQPQHF. The CDR3 nucleotides read TGTGCCAGCAGCTTAGCGCTGGAAGGGAGGTTTCAGCCCCAGCATTTT.

The V call is TRBV7-2, the J call TRBJ1-5; TRBD1 agrees at 10 bases. The junction had 2 bases not matched to a gene; V was cut back by 1 base and J by 5 bases. CDR1 is SGHTA, CDR2 FQGNSA, per germline. The CDR3 has 15 residues. In nucleotides, the CDR3 is TGTGCCAGCAGCTTAGTGGACAGGGGGGATCAGCCCCAGCATTTT. It translates to CASSLVDRGDQPQHF.

The CDR3 DNA follows: TGTGCCAGCAGTCTAAGCGGGAAGTTCCCCTACGAGCAGTACTTC. Translating it yields CASSLSGKFPYEQYF. The chain has TRBV6-2 or TRBV6-3 and TRBJ2-7; 7 bases match TRBD2. The ends lost 5 bases at V and 2 bases at J; junction bases unmatched: 9. The CDR3 has 15 amino acids. CDR1 MNHEY and CDR2 SVGEGT come from the germline V gene.

The chain couples TRBV24-1 to TRBJ2-1; 9 nucleotides line up with TRBD2. Germline V gives CDR1 KGHDR, CDR2 SFDVKD. The J segment lost 15 bases and the V segment lost 9 bases, leaving 17 bases of the junction unmatched. CDR3 length: 14 amino acids. The CDR3 loop is CATYLNASGTWVFF. The CDR3 DNA follows: TGTGCCACCTACCTGAACGCTAGCGGGACTTGGGTGTTCTTC.